The 32 T cell receptor beta chains below were found in one sample sequenced in a study of blood T cell repertoires in COVID-19. Produced via immunoSEQ multiplex PCR; TCRdb's table is partial and in-frame only. The sample comprises about 130,000 clones, roughly 90% of which are singletons, and around 4.5% rests with the top ten. Sequenced: peripheral blood. The source of these receptors is a man aged 55-75 years with COVID-19, enrolled during active disease.

The chain uses TRBV9 and TRBJ1-4; TRBD1 matches at 8 bases. The CDR3 covers 15 residues. Per germline, CDR1 SGDLS and CDR2 YYNGEE. Trimming cost V 4 bases and J 5 bases; bases outside gene matches: 7. The DNA of the CDR3 is TGTGCCAGCAGCAAGACAGGGGTTGGAAATGAAAAACTGTTTTTT. It yields the protein CASSKTGVGNEKLFF.

The chain combines TRBV9 with TRBJ1-6; possible D gene TRBD1, 6 bases. V lost 1 base, J lost 7 bases, and 9 bases lay in between. The CDR3 is made up of 14 amino acids. Germline assignment: CDR1 SGDLS and CDR2 YYNGEE. The CDR3, as DNA: TGTGCCAGCAGCGTAACAGGGCTAAATTCACCCCTCCACTTT. It is translated as CASSVTGLNSPLHF. Full variable domain (remainder filled in from reference TRBV9 and TRBJ1-6): DSGVTQTPKHLITATGQRVTLRCSPRSGDLSVYWYQQSLDQGLQFLIQYYNGEERAKGNILERFSAQQFPDLHSELNLSSLELGDSALYFCASSVTGLNSPLHFGNGTRLTVT.

This chain links TRBV5-8 with TRBJ2-3, with a tentative D call TRBD1 (6 bases). Germline V gives CDR1 SGHTS, CDR2 YDEGEE. This CDR3 has 14 amino acids. Trimming removed 3 bases at V and 0 bases at J, with 8 bases between. The CDR3 DNA reads as TGTGCCAGCAGCTGGGGGCCCAGCACAGATACGCAGTATTTT. The encoded protein is CASSWGPSTDTQYF.

V is TRBV3-1 (or the pseudogene TRBV3-2) and J is TRBJ2-3; 8 nucleotides match TRBD2. The CDR3 sequence is 15 residues long. CDR1 and CDR2 from the germline V gene are LGHDT and YNNKEL (reference sequence). Trimming cost V 4 bases and J 1 base; bases outside gene matches: 4. The CDR3 loop is CASSPLAGGTDTQYF. DNA for the CDR3: TGTGCCAGCAGCCCCCTAGCGGGCGGCACAGATACGCAGTATTTT.

V is TRBV19 and J is TRBJ1-5; 8 bases are a match to TRBD1. V shed 4 bases and J 6 bases; nucleotides not matched to a gene: 8. The CDR3 is made up of 15 amino acids. Germline V gene data show CDR1 as LNHDA and CDR2 as SQIVND (reference sequence). In DNA form, the CDR3 reads TGTGCCAGTAGTAAGACAGGGGAGGGGAGTCAGCCCCAGCATTTT. Translating it yields CASSKTGEGSQPQHF.

This chain uses TRBV29-1 with TRBJ1-1; perhaps TRBD1 as D (6 bases). The CDR3 has 12 residues. The germline gives CDR1 SQVTM, CDR2 ANQGSEA. With 4 bases removed from V and 2 bases from J, the gap between germline ends came to 8 bases. The CDR3 region is CSVVGANTEAFF. CDR3 coding DNA: TGCAGCGTTGTGGGGGCTAACACTGAAGCTTTCTTT.

The chain uses TRBV9 and TRBJ1-4; D unclear. Trimming removed 0 bases at V and 3 bases at J, with 9 bases between. CDR3 length: 15 residues. The germline CDR1 and CDR2 sequences are SGDLS and YYNGEE. CDR3 residues: CASSVGDNSNEKLFF. CDR3 in DNA: TGTGCCAGCAGCGTAGGCGACAACTCTAATGAAAAACTGTTTTTT.

V usage is TRBV27 and J usage is TRBJ1-2, with a possible D match to TRBD1 (5 bases). This CDR3 has 16 residues. The germline V gene encodes CDR1 MNHEY and CDR2 SMNVEV (reference sequence). Deletions cut 2 bases from V and 2 bases from J, with 15 bases between. The CDR3, as DNA: TGTGCCAGCAGTTTAACCCCGGGACTGCAGAACTATGGCTACACCTTC. Encoded protein: CASSLTPGLQNYGYTF.

The chain joins TRBV7-8 to TRBJ2-3; D is unclear. V was pared by 3 bases and J by 2 bases, with 6 bases between. Per germline, CDR1 SGHVS and CDR2 FQNEAQ. This CDR3 is 13 amino acids long. Written as DNA, the CDR3 is TGTGCCAGCAGCTTCGACACCACAGATACGCAGTATTTT. Translated: CASSFDTTDTQYF.

This clone was counted a single time. The J gene is TRBJ2-7, the V gene TRBV9; D may be TRBD1 (6 bases). The germline gives CDR1 SGDLS, CDR2 YYNGEE. This CDR3 has 14 amino acids. The V end lost 2 bases, the J end lost 0 bases, and 9 bases lay between the germline ends. Written as DNA, the CDR3 is TGTGCCAGCAGCGTTGGGACACCCTCCTACGAGCAGTACTTC. Translated, it gives CASSVGTPSYEQYF.

The chain employs TRBV5-1 and TRBJ2-2; D is uncertain. CDR1 is SGHRS and CDR2 is YFSETQ in the germline V gene. CDR3 size: 14 residues. Trimming left V 3 bases short and J 1 base short, with 7 bases between. This CDR3 is CASSYAENTGELFF. CDR3 nucleotides: TGCGCCAGCAGCTACGCAGAGAACACCGGGGAGCTGTTTTTT.

The chain employs TRBV5-4 and TRBJ2-5; 12 bases align to TRBD2. The V gene end was trimmed by 0 bases and the J gene end by 2 bases; junction bases not matched to a gene: 8. This CDR3 region has 18 residues. Germline CDR1 and CDR2: SGHNT and YYREEE (reference sequence). The CDR3 DNA reads TGTGCCAGCAGCTTGGCGCTAGCGGGGGGGCCTGAGCAAGAGACCCAGTACTTC. Translation gives CASSLALAGGPEQETQYF.

The CDR3 bases are TGTGCCAGCAGTTACCGGGACACGGAAGCTTACGAGCAGTACTTC. Amino acid sequence: CASSYRDTEAYEQYF. The chain joins TRBV6-6 to TRBJ2-7, with D maybe TRBD1 (6 bases). This CDR3 has 15 amino acids. Germline lookup yields CDR1 MNHNY and CDR2 SVGAGI (reference sequence). The germline V and J ends were trimmed by 2 bases and 4 bases, with 15 bases remaining between them.

The genes are TRBV5-5 and TRBJ1-6, with D perhaps TRBD1 (5 bases). CDR3 length: 16 residues. Germline lookup yields CDR1 SGHKS and CDR2 YYEKEE (reference sequence). V lost 3 bases and J 4 bases, leaving 14 bases between the germline ends. CDR3 nucleotides: TGTGCCAGCAGCTCTATTTTCGGGACTTATAATTCACCCCTCCACTTT. Translated: CASSSIFGTYNSPLHF.

The V gene is TRBV5-1, the J gene TRBJ1-2; unclear D gene. The CDR3 runs 12 residues. V was clipped by 7 bases and J by 0 bases, with 7 bases between them. CDR1 is SGHRS and CDR2 is YFSETQ in the germline V gene. In DNA, the CDR3 is TGCGCCAGCTCGGGAGCTAACTATGGCTACACCTTC. The encoded protein is CASSGANYGYTF.

V usage is TRBV12-3 or TRBV12-4 and J usage is TRBJ1-5; TRBD1 is a possible D gene (5 bases). This CDR3 comprises 13 residues. Trimming stripped 5 bases from V and 7 bases from J, with 12 bases between. The CDR3, as DNA: TGTGCCAGCAGTGACTCAGGGAACCAGCCCCAGCATTTT. Protein product: CASSDSGNQPQHF.

This chain connects TRBV7-2 to TRBJ1-2, with TRBD1 identical over 11 bases. Trimming cost V 1 base and J 3 bases; bases outside gene matches: 4. Per the germline V gene, CDR1 is SGHTA and CDR2 is FQGNSA. The CDR3 is 16 amino acids. CDR3 amino acids: CASSLVGTGGDYGYTF. CDR3 DNA: TGTGCCAGCAGCTTAGTCGGGACAGGGGGGGACTATGGCTACACCTTC.

Here the CDR3 reads CASRVRANTEAFF. CDR3 DNA: TGTGCCAGCAGGGTTCGAGCGAACACTGAAGCTTTCTTT. The chain joins TRBV6-5 to TRBJ1-1; D not certain. Trimming stripped 6 bases from V and 1 base from J, with 9 bases between. Germline V gene sequence: CDR1 MNHEY, CDR2 SVGAGI. The CDR3 runs to 13 residues.

This clone was detected only once. J is TRBJ1-1 and V is TRBV9; D unclear. The CDR3 covers 15 residues. The V and J ends lost 10 bases and 0 bases respectively, with 19 bases between them. Germline CDR1 is SGDLS and CDR2 is YYNGEE. The CDR3 bases are TGTGCCGGACTTATAGGCCCCCGATTGAACACTGAAGCTTTCTTT. Protein product: CAGLIGPRLNTEAFF.

The rearrangement uses TRBV18 and TRBJ2-7, with a possible D match to TRBD1 (5 bases). Trimming removed 2 bases at V and 3 bases at J, with 11 bases between. The CDR3 totals 14 residues. The germline V gene encodes CDR1 KGHSH and CDR2 LQKENI. CDR3 sequence reads: CASSPIPGFYEQYF. CDR3 in DNA: TGTGCCAGCTCACCAATCCCAGGGTTCTACGAGCAGTACTTC.

CDR3: CASSLGLGDTGELFF. The CDR3 region has the DNA TGTGCCAGCAGCTTAGGGTTAGGGGACACCGGGGAGCTGTTTTTT. The rearrangement links TRBV7-3 to TRBJ2-2, with D maybe TRBD1 (5 bases). Trimming took 2 bases from V and 3 from J, leaving 10 bases between them. In germline, CDR1 is SGHTA, CDR2 FQGTGA. CDR3 length equals 15 residues. The whole variable domain, remainder taken from reference TRBV7-3 and TRBJ2-2, is GAGVSQTPSNKVTEKGKYVELRCDPISGHTALYWYRQSLGQGPEFLIYFQGTGAADDSGLPNDRFFAVRPEGSVSTLKIQRTERGDSAVYLCASSLGLGDTGELFFGEGSRLTVL.

The chain employs TRBV29-1 and TRBJ1-1; perhaps TRBD1 as D (5 bases). Trimming removed 7 bases from V and 1 base from J, with 22 bases in between. Germline V gives CDR1 SQVTM, CDR2 ANQGSEA. CDR3 length: 16 amino acids. The chain's CDR3 is CSGEAEITDRNTEAFF. The CDR3, as DNA: TGCAGCGGGGAGGCGGAGATTACCGACAGGAACACTGAAGCTTTCTTT.

The chain recombines TRBV7-2 with TRBJ1-1; 9 bases agree with TRBD1. The CDR3 consists of 15 residues. Trimming cost V 5 bases and J 5 bases; bases outside gene matches: 9. CDR1 is SGHTA and CDR2 is FQGNSA in the germline V gene. The CDR3 sequence is CASSQNRGPGTEAFF. CDR3 DNA sequence: TGTGCCAGCAGCCAAAACAGGGGGCCTGGTACTGAAGCTTTCTTT.

The chain uses TRBV9 and TRBJ2-3; 9 bases agree with TRBD2. This CDR3 contains 17 residues. V lost 4 bases and J lost 5; bases outside the gene matches: 14. Per the germline V gene, CDR1 is SGDLS and CDR2 is YYNGEE. The CDR3 is CASSPSKGLAGLDTQYF. The CDR3 DNA reads as TGTGCCAGCAGCCCGTCCAAAGGGCTAGCGGGGTTAGATACGCAGTATTTT. The full variable domain, rest sourced from reference TRBV9 and TRBJ2-3, is DSGVTQTPKHLITATGQRVTLRCSPRSGDLSVYWYQQSLDQGLQFLIQYYNGEERAKGNILERFSAQQFPDLHSELNLSSLELGDSALYFCASSPSKGLAGLDTQYFGPGTRLTVL.

The chain employs TRBV6-5 and TRBJ1-2; tentatively, D is TRBD1 (5 bases). The CDR3 has 14 amino acids. Trimming stripped 6 bases from V and 5 bases from J, with 16 bases between. CDR1 is MNHEY and CDR2 is SVGAGI in the germline V gene. This chain's CDR3 is CASSRDSVGYGYTF. The DNA of the CDR3 is TGTGCCAGCAGCCGCGACAGCGTCGGGTATGGCTACACCTTC.

The gene calls are TRBV4-2 and TRBJ1-1; 9 bases fit TRBD1. Germline V lookup: CDR1 LGHNA, CDR2 YNFKEQ. There are 15 residues in the CDR3. The junction had 7 bases not matched to a gene; V was cut back by 5 bases and J by 3 bases. CDR3 sequence (DNA): TGTGCCAGCAGCTATAACAGGGGGCGAGACACTGAAGCTTTCTTT. The encoded protein is CASSYNRGRDTEAFF.

As concerns this clone: Other DNA sequences in this sample translate to the same CDR3. This sequence joins TRBV5-4 and TRBJ1-5, with 7 bases that match TRBD1. Per the germline V gene, CDR1 is SGHNT and CDR2 is YYREEE (reference sequence). V lost 4 bases, J lost 2 bases, and 3 bases stayed unmatched. This CDR3 has 14 amino acids. The CDR3, as DNA: TGTGCCAGCAGCCCAGGACAGGGCAATCAGCCCCAGCATTTT. Translating it yields CASSPGQGNQPQHF.

This chain links TRBV11-2 with TRBJ2-1, with a weak D call TRBD1 (6 bases). CDR3 length: 14 amino acids. The germline V and J ends were trimmed by 5 bases and 2 bases, with 10 bases remaining between them. CDR1 SGHAT and CDR2 FQNNGV come from the germline V gene. As DNA, the CDR3 is TGTGCCAGCAGCATCGGGGACACCTACAATGAGCAGTTCTTC. Translation: CASSIGDTYNEQFF.

This sequence joins TRBV3-1 (or the pseudogene TRBV3-2) and TRBJ2-7, with 9 bases aligning to TRBD1. Trimming at V came to 1 base and at J to 7 bases, leaving 8 bases not matched to a gene. The CDR3 loop spans 15 amino acids. The germline CDR1 and CDR2 sequences are LGHDT and YNNKEL (reference sequence). The CDR3: CASSQGLGQGKEQYF. The CDR3 DNA follows: TGTGCCAGCAGCCAAGGGTTGGGACAGGGAAAGGAGCAGTACTTC.

The chain has TRBV7-3 and TRBJ1-3; possibly TRBD1 for D (5 bases). Trimming removed 7 bases at V and 4 bases at J, with 11 bases between. CDR1 is SGHTA, CDR2 FQGTGA, per germline. The CDR3 extends over 13 amino acids. The CDR3 loop reads CASNPTAGNTIYF. Here the CDR3 DNA reads TGTGCCAGCAACCCGACAGCCGGAAACACCATATATTTT. Full variable domain (outside the CDR3, taken from reference TRBV7-3 and TRBJ1-3): GAGVSQTPSNKVTEKGKYVELRCDPISGHTALYWYRQSLGQGPEFLIYFQGTGAADDSGLPNDRFFAVRPEGSVSTLKIQRTERGDSAVYLCASNPTAGNTIYFGEGSWLTVV.

The chain uses TRBV3-1 (or the pseudogene TRBV3-2) and TRBJ2-7; D gene uncertain. Germline CDR1 is LGHDT and CDR2 is YNNKEL (reference sequence). V was shortened by 5 bases and J by 7 bases, with 9 bases between the two germline ends. The CDR3 is 11 residues long. The CDR3 DNA reads TGTGCCAGCAGCTACCTCGGGGAGCAGTACTTC. Translating gives CASSYLGEQYF.

This rearrangement joins TRBV3-1 (or the pseudogene TRBV3-2) to TRBJ1-4; 8 bases match TRBD1. Germline V gives CDR1 LGHDT, CDR2 YNNKEL (reference sequence). The ends lost 4 bases at V and 7 bases at J; junction bases unmatched: 11. This CDR3 is built from 16 residues. The CDR3 spells CASSRGQGVNSEKLFF. The DNA for the CDR3 is TGTGCCAGCAGCCGAGGACAGGGAGTCAATAGTGAAAAACTGTTTTTT.